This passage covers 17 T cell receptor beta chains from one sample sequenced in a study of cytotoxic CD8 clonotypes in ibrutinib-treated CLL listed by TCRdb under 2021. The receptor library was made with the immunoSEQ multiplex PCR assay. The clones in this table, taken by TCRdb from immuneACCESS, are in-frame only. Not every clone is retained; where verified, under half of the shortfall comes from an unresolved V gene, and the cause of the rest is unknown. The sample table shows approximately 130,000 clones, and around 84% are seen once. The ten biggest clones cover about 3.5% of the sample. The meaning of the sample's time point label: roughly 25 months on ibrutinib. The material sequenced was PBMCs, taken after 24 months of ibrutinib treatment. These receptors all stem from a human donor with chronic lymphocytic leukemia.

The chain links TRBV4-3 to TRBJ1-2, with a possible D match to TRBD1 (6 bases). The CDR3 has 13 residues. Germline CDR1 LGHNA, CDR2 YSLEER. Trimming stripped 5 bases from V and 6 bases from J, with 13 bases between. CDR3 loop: CASSKNGGHGYTF. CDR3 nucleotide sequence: TGCGCCAGCAGCAAGAACGGGGGCCATGGCTACACCTTC.

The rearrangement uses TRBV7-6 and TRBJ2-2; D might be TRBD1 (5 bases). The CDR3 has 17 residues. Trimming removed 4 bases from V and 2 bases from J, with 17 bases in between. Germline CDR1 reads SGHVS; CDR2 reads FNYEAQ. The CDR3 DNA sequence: TGTGCCAGCAGCTCGCAGGCCCCGACAGTAAACACCGGGGAGCTGTTTTTT. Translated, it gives CASSSQAPTVNTGELFF.

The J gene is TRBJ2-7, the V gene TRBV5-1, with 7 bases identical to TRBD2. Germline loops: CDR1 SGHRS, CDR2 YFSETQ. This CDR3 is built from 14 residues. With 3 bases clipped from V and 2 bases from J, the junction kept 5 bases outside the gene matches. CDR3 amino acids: CASSSKGGAYEQYF. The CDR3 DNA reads TGCGCCAGCAGCTCCAAGGGAGGGGCCTACGAGCAGTACTTC.

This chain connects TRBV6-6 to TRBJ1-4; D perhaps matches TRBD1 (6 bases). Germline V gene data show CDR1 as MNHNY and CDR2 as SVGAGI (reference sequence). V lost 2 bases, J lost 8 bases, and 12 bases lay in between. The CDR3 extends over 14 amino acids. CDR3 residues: CASSYVGQIEKLFF. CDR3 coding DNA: TGTGCCAGCAGTTACGTAGGACAGATAGAAAAACTGTTTTTT.

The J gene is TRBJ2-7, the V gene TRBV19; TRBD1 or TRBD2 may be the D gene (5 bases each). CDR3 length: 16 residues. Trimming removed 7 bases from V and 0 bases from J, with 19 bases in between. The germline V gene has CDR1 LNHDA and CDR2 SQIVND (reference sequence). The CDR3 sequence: CASMGIKGTDSYEQYF. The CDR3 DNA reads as TGTGCCAGTATGGGGATAAAAGGGACCGACTCCTACGAGCAGTACTTC.

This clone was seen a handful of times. DNA for the CDR3: TGTGCCAGCAGCTTGAATGGGGAGCAGTACTTC. Amino acid sequence: CASSLNGEQYF. The gene calls are TRBV5-6 and TRBJ2-7, with unresolved D. From germline, CDR1 is SGHDT and CDR2 YYEEEE. The CDR3 contains 11 residues. V was clipped by 1 base and J by 7 bases, with 6 bases between them.

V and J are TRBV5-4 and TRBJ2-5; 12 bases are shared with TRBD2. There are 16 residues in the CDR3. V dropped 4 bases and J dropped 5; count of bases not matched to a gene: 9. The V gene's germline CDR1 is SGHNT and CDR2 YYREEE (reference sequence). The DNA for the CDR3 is TGTGCCAGCAGCCTGGCTAGCGGGGGGGCCCGGGAGACCCAGTACTTC. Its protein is CASSLASGGARETQYF.

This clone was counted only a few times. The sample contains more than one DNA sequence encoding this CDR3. CDR3 sequence: CASSDRDRGLSYEQYF. As DNA, the CDR3 is TGCGCCAGCAGCGACCGGGACAGGGGACTCTCCTACGAGCAGTACTTC. This rearrangement joins TRBV5-1 to TRBJ2-7, with 10 bases identical to TRBD1. J was trimmed by 0 bases and V by 4 bases; bases with no gene match: 7. The germline V gene has CDR1 SGHRS and CDR2 YFSETQ. The length of the CDR3 is 16 residues.

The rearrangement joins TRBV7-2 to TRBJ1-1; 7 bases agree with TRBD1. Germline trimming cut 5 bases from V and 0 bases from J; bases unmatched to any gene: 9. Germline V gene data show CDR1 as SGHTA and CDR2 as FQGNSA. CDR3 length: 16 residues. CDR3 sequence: CASSLQGFPLNTEAFF. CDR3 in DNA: TGTGCCAGCAGCCTACAGGGGTTTCCGTTGAACACTGAAGCTTTCTTT. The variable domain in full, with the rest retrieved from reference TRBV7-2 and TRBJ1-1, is GAGVSQSPSNKVTEKGKDVELRCDPISGHTALYWYRQSLGQGLEFLIYFQGNSAPDKSGLPSDRFSAERTGGSVSTLTIQRTQQEDSAVYLCASSLQGFPLNTEAFFGQGTRLTVV.

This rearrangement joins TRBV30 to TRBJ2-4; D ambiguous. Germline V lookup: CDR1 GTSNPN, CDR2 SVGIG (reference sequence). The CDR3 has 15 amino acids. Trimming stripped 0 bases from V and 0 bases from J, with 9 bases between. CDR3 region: CAWSVPRLAKNIQYF. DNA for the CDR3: TGTGCCTGGAGTGTACCCCGGCTAGCCAAAAACATTCAGTACTTC.

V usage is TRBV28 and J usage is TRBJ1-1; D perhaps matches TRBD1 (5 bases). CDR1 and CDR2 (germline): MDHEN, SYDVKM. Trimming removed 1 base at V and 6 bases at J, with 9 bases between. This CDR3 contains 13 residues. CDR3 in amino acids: CASSLSVGAEAFF. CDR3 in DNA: TGTGCCAGCAGTTTATCTGTGGGGGCTGAAGCTTTCTTT.

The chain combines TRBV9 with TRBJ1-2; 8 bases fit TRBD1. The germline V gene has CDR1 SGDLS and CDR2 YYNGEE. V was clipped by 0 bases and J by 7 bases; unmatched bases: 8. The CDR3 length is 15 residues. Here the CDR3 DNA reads TGTGCCAGCAGCGTAGAGGGTGGGACAGGCTCTGGCTACACCTTC. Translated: CASSVEGGTGSGYTF.

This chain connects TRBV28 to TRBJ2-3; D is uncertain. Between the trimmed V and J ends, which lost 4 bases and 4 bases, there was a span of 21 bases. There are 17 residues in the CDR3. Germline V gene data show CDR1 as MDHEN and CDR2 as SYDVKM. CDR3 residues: CASSSPRRSSYADTQYF. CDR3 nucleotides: TGTGCCAGCAGTTCCCCCCGACGGTCTAGTTATGCAGATACGCAGTATTTT.

This chain's CDR3 is CASRSQGQGVVGYTF. As DNA, the CDR3 is TGTGCCAGCAGGTCTCAGGGACAGGGGGTCGTAGGCTACACCTTC. This rearrangement joins TRBV28 to TRBJ1-2; 11 bases agree with TRBD1. This CDR3 has 15 residues. In germline, CDR1 is MDHEN, CDR2 SYDVKM. After removal of 6 bases from V and 8 bases from J, the junction contained 11 bases not matched to a gene.

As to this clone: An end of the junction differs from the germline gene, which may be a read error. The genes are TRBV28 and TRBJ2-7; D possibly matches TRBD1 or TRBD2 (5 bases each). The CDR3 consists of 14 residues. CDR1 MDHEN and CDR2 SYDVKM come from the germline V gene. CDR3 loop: CASSSGTGLLGWDF. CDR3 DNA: TGTGCCAGCAGCTCCGGGACCGGACTTTTGGGGTGGGACTTC.

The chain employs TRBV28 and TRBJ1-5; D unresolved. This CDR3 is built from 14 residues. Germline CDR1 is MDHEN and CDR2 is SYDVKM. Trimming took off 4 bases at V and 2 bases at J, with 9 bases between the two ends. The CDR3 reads CASSSGVGNQPQHF. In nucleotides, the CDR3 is TGTGCCAGCAGTTCCGGGGTCGGCAATCAGCCCCAGCATTTT.

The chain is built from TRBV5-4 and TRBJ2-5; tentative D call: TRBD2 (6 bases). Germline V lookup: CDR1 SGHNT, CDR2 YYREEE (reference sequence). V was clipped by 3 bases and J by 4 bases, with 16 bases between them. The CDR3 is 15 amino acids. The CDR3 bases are TGTGCCAGCAGCTACCCGGGAGCGCAGAGAGAGACCCAGTACTTC. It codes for CASSYPGAQRETQYF.